This T cell receptor (beta chain) was profiled in a study of metastatic and nonmetastatic thyroid tumors. Study context: Comparison of repertoires was carried out across blood and tumor or nodule tissue from malignant and benign thyroid patients.

Study-wide results and caveats: It was reported that TCR beta diversity was significantly higher in malignant thyroid tumors than benign nodules, in blood and tumor.

CDR1 and CDR2 (germline): DFQATT, SNEGSKA (reference sequence). The CDR3 loop spans 14 amino acids. Trimming shortened V by 4 bases and J by 8 bases, and 18 bases separated the two germline ends. As handled by the study authors: A papillary thyroid cancer distant-metastasis classifier was built from CDR3 differences across clinicopathological groups. TCRdb re-clonotyped the PCR reads through MiXCR. It is TCRdb's table, rather than the study itself, that gives the V and J calls and clone size. The sample has some 27,000 clones; roughly 19% are singletons. This clone was recorded many times. Antigen specificity is unknown. Prior to thyroid surgery, none of the patients had received any treatment.

The sample taken for sequencing was blood. The source of this sequence is a male donor with papillary thyroid cancer or a benign thyroid nodule (not recorded which). Some clones in this sample may be carry-over from other donors' samples. J is TRBJ2-4 and V is TRBV20-1; D is unclear. CDR3 region: CSAIRGADLDIQYF. CDR3 in DNA: TGCAGTGCTATACGCGGCGCAGACCTGGACATTCAGTACTTC.